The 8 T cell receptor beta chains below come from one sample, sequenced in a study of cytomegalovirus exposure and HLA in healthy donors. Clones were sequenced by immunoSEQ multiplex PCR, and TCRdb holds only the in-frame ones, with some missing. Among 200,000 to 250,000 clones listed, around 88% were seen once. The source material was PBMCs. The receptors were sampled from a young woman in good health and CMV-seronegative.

CDR3 bases: TGTGCCAGCAGCTCATCGACATGGGAGACCCAGTACTTC. It is translated as CASSSSTWETQYF. The chain combines TRBV5-6 with TRBJ2-5, with D unresolved. Trimming shortened V by 3 bases and J by 5 bases, and 11 bases separated the two germline ends. The germline V gene encodes CDR1 SGHDT and CDR2 YYEEEE. The CDR3 runs to 13 residues.

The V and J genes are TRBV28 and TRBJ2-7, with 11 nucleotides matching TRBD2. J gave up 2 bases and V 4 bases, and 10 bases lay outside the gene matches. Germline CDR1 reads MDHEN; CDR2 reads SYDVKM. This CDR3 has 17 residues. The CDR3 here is CASSWLAGGSRTYEQYF. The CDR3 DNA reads TGTGCCAGCAGTTGGCTAGCGGGAGGATCCCGTACCTACGAGCAGTACTTC. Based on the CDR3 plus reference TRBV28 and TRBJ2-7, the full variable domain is DVKVTQSSRYLVKRTGEKVFLECVQDMDHENMFWYRQDPGLGLRLIYFSYDVKMKEKGDIPEGYSVSREKKERFSLILESASTNQTSMYLCASSWLAGGSRTYEQYFGPGTRLTVT.

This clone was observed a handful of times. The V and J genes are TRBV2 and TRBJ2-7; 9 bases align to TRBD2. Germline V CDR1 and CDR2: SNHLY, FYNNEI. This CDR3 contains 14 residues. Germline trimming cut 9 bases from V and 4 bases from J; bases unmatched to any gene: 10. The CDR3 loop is CARSRASGMYEQYF. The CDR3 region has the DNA TGTGCCAGGTCCAGGGCTAGCGGGATGTACGAGCAGTACTTC.

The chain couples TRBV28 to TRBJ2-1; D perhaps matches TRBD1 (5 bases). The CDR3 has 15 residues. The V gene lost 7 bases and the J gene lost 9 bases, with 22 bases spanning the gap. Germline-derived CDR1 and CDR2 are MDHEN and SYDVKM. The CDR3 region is CASTLGGVDQGEQFF. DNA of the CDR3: TGTGCCAGCACCCTTGGCGGAGTAGATCAGGGTGAGCAGTTCTTC.

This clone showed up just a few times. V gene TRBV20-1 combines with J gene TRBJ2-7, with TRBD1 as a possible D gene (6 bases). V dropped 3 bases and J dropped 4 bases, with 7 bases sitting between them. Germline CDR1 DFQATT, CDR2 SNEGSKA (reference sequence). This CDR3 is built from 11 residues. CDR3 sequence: CSARGAYEQYF. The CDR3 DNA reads TGCAGTGCTAGGGGGGCTTACGAGCAGTACTTC.

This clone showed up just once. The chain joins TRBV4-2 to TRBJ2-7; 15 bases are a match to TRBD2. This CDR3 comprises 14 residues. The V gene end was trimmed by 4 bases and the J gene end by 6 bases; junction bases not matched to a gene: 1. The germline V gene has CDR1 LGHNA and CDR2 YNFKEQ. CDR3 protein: CASSPGLAGGEQYF. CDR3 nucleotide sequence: TGTGCCAGCAGCCCGGGACTAGCGGGAGGCGAGCAGTACTTC.

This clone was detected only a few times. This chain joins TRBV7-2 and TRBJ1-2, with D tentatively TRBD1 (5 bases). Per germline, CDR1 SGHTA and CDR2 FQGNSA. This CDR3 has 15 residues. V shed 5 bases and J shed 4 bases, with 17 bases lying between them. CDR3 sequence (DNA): TGTGCCAGCAGCACTCTAACAGGCTTCCTCTATGGCTACACCTTC. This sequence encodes CASSTLTGFLYGYTF.

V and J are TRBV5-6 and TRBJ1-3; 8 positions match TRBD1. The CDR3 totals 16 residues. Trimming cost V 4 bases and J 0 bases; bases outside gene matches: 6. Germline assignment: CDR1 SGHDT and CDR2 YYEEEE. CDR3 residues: CASSPRDRRSGNTIYF. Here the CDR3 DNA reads TGTGCCAGCAGCCCCCGGGACAGGCGCTCTGGAAACACCATATATTTT.